What follows are 23 T cell receptor beta chains derived from one specimen sequenced in a study of T cells in Graves' hyperthyroidism and ophthalmopathy. Authors of the study amplified TCR beta CDR3 regions from RNA transcripts. The TCR CDR3 was amplified in a first-round RT-PCR using the HTBI primer set. Via MiXCR, TCRdb re-called the multiplex PCR reads, giving one row per CDR3 protein. The sample yields fewer than 650,000 distinct CDR3 sequences, over 12% seen once. Material for sequencing was blood. Receptors originate from a woman in her late teens or twenties with Graves' ophthalmopathy.

In this sample, this clonotype turned up many times. V gene TRBV13 combines with J gene TRBJ1-1, with D maybe TRBD1 (5 bases). Trimming removed 4 bases from V and 1 base from J, with 10 bases in between. The length of the CDR3 is 14 residues. Germline CDR1 is PRHDT and CDR2 is FYEKMQ (reference sequence). Written as DNA, the CDR3 is TGTGCCAGCAGCTCCTGGGGGGGGAACACTGAAGCTTTCTTT. Translation: CASSSWGGNTEAFF.

The rearrangement links TRBV20-1 to TRBJ2-3; 10 bases line up with TRBD2. The CDR3 is 15 residues long. CDR1 is DFQATT, CDR2 SNEGSKA, per germline (reference sequence). Trimming at V came to 6 bases and at J to 3 bases, leaving 9 bases not matched to a gene. The chain's CDR3 is CSAPPLAGATDTQYF. The CDR3 coding sequence is TGCAGTGCGCCGCCCCTAGCGGGAGCGACAGATACGCAGTATTTT.

The chain employs TRBV6-5 and TRBJ1-2; perhaps TRBD1 as D (6 bases). V was pared by 2 bases and J by 3 bases, with 13 bases between. Germline V gene data show CDR1 as MNHEY and CDR2 as SVGAGI. The CDR3 consists of 15 residues. The CDR3 sequence is CASSYEGGADYGYTF. CDR3 nucleotides: TGTGCCAGCAGTTACGAGGGGGGGGCCGACTATGGCTACACCTTC.

This clonotype was counted ten times or more. This chain uses TRBV7-9 with TRBJ2-5, with 10 positions matching TRBD2. Losses at the gene ends were 2 bases for V and 1 base for J; bases not matched to a gene: 4. Germline V lookup: CDR1 SEHNR, CDR2 FQNEAQ (reference sequence). The CDR3 has 16 residues. The CDR3 sequence is CASSLWSGRAQETQYF. Written as DNA, the CDR3 is TGTGCCAGCAGCTTATGGAGCGGGAGGGCCCAAGAGACCCAGTACTTC.

This chain links TRBV19 with TRBJ2-3; 9 bases align to TRBD1. The V segment lost 4 bases and the J segment 5 bases; nucleotides outside the gene matches: 7. The CDR3 is made up of 15 amino acids. Germline V gives CDR1 LNHDA, CDR2 SQIVND (reference sequence). The CDR3 loop reads CASSTNRGPGDTQYF. The CDR3 DNA sequence: TGTGCCAGTAGTACCAACAGGGGGCCTGGAGATACGCAGTATTTT.

At least ten counts were recorded for this clonotype. V is TRBV28 and J is TRBJ1-1; D possibly corresponds to TRBD1 (6 bases). Between the trimmed V and J ends, which lost 7 bases and 1 base, there was a span of 16 bases. Germline values: CDR1 MDHEN, CDR2 SYDVKM. The CDR3 extends over 15 amino acids. The CDR3 loop reads CASTTGGAENTEAFF. In nucleotides, the CDR3 is TGTGCCAGCACTACGGGGGGGGCCGAGAACACTGAAGCTTTCTTT.

In its sample, this clonotype was seen many times. This chain uses TRBV9 with TRBJ1-2, with D perhaps matching TRBD1 (5 bases). Germline V gene lookup returns CDR1 SGDLS and CDR2 YYNGEE. The V end was cut by 1 base, the J end by 8 bases, with 15 bases between. This CDR3 comprises 14 residues. Here the CDR3 DNA reads TGTGCCAGCAGCGTACCTGGGGGAGTCAGCGGCTACACCTTC. Its translation: CASSVPGGVSGYTF.

This clonotype came up many times. Here the CDR3 DNA reads TGTGCCAGCAGGCGAAACCCCGGGAATCTGCTCACTGAAGCTTTCTTT. Its translation: CASRRNPGNLLTEAFF. The J gene is TRBJ1-1, the V gene TRBV7-3, with no clear D. Trimming shortened V by 6 bases and J by 4 bases, and 21 bases separated the two germline ends. Germline V gives CDR1 SGHTA, CDR2 FQGTGA. The CDR3 sequence is 16 residues long.

This clonotype was seen many times. The CDR3 sequence is CASSAGTGGPRGQLFF. For the CDR3, the DNA is TGTGCCAGCAGTGCAGGGACAGGGGGTCCCCGGGGCCAGCTGTTTTTT. The V and J genes are TRBV12-3 or TRBV12-4 and TRBJ2-2; TRBD1 matches at 11 bases. The CDR3 has 16 residues. Losses at the gene ends were 5 bases for V and 12 bases for J; bases not matched to a gene: 14.

The sample holds many counts of this clonotype. This chain uses TRBV12-3 or TRBV12-4 with TRBJ2-3; 11 positions match TRBD2. The CDR3 spans 15 residues. The J segment lost 4 bases and the V segment lost 5 bases, leaving 5 bases of the junction unmatched. CDR3 loop: CASSAGTSGSDTQYF. CDR3 DNA sequence: TGTGCCAGCAGTGCCGGGACTAGCGGATCAGATACGCAGTATTTT.

To note about this clonotype: This may be a read error: a much more frequent sequence differs by one nucleotide. This CDR3 reads CASTRRWPRTDTQYF. For the CDR3, the DNA is TGTGCCAGCACCCGGCGTTGGCCCCGAACAGATACGCAGTATTTT. The chain combines TRBV5-5 with TRBJ2-3; D is uncertain. Looked up from germline, CDR1 is SGHKS and CDR2 is YYEKEE (reference sequence). The CDR3 runs to 15 residues. Trimming took off 6 bases at V and 3 bases at J, with 17 bases between the two ends.

This clonotype was counted many times. V usage is TRBV7-9 and J usage is TRBJ2-5, with D perhaps TRBD1 (5 bases). The CDR3 contains 16 residues. Trimming left V 6 bases short and J 1 base short, with 18 bases between. The germline CDR1 and CDR2 sequences are SEHNR and FQNEAQ (reference sequence). The CDR3 reads CASRVFPDSFQETQYF. CDR3 bases: TGTGCCAGCAGGGTCTTCCCAGACAGTTTCCAAGAGACCCAGTACTTC. Drawing the rest from reference TRBV7-9 and TRBJ2-5, the complete variable domain is DTGVSQNPRHKITKRGQNVTFRCDPISEHNRLYWYRQTLGQGPEFLTYFQNEAQLEKSRLLSDRFSAERPKGSFSTLEIQRTEQGDSAMYLCASRVFPDSFQETQYFGPGTRLLVL.

This clonotype has more than one count but fewer than ten. The V gene is TRBV13, the J gene TRBJ2-6, with a possible D match to TRBD2 (7 bases). V dropped 5 bases and J dropped 0 bases, with 17 bases sitting between them. Per germline, CDR1 PRHDT and CDR2 FYEKMQ (reference sequence). The CDR3 loop spans 18 amino acids. The CDR3 spells CASSVAGGLSSGANVLTF. The CDR3 DNA follows: TGTGCCAGCAGCGTAGCCGGGGGGCTCAGCTCTGGGGCCAACGTCCTGACTTTC.

This clonotype was observed many times. The chain uses TRBV30 and TRBJ2-7; 8 bases are a match to TRBD2. Germline assignment: CDR1 GTSNPN and CDR2 SVGIG (reference sequence). The V gene end was trimmed by 0 bases and the J gene end by 3 bases; junction bases not matched to a gene: 4. This CDR3 has 14 residues. The CDR3 coding sequence is TGTGCCTGGAGTGTCGCGGGAGGCATCTACGAGCAGTACTTC. Translating it yields CAWSVAGGIYEQYF.

The V and J genes are TRBV7-9 and TRBJ1-5, with 7 bases that match TRBD1. This CDR3 contains 16 residues. The V gene end was trimmed by 5 bases and the J gene end by 0 bases; junction bases not matched to a gene: 7. Germline V gene lookup returns CDR1 SEHNR and CDR2 FQNEAQ (reference sequence). The CDR3 here is CASSRYRGNSNQPQHF. The CDR3 DNA follows: TGTGCCAGCAGCAGGTACAGGGGAAATAGCAATCAGCCCCAGCATTTT.

This clonotype was seen more than once but under ten times. This sequence joins TRBV30 and TRBJ2-5, with D unresolved. This CDR3 has 11 residues. The germline V and J ends were trimmed by 0 bases and 5 bases, with 4 bases remaining between them. The germline V gene has CDR1 GTSNPN and CDR2 SVGIG (reference sequence). The CDR3 DNA is TGTGCCTGGAGTGTTCCGGAGACCCAGTACTTC. Its translation is CAWSVPETQYF. The full variable domain, in which reference TRBV30 and TRBJ2-5 provide the parts outside the CDR3, is SQTIHQWPATLVQPVGSPLSLECTVEGTSNPNLYWYRQAAGRGLQLLFYSVGIGQISSEVPQNLSASRPQDRQFILSSKKLLLSDSGFYLCAWSVPETQYFGPGTRLLVL.

This clonotype has ten or more counts. V and J are TRBV7-2 and TRBJ2-2; D ambiguous. V lost 5 bases to trimming and J lost 5 bases, with 12 bases between them. The CDR3 is 14 residues long. From germline, CDR1 is SGHTA and CDR2 FQGNSA. In DNA, the CDR3 is TGTGCCAGCAGCCCGCAGTCAAGGACCGGGGAGCTGTTTTTT. Protein sequence: CASSPQSRTGELFF.

The chain uses TRBV12-3 or TRBV12-4 and TRBJ2-2, with a possible D match to TRBD1 (5 bases). With 11 bases removed from V and 6 bases from J, the gap between germline ends came to 16 bases. The CDR3 covers 13 residues. CDR3 loop: CASQAGIAGELFF. The CDR3 bases are TGTGCCTCCCAGGCAGGGATAGCCGGGGAGCTGTTTTTT.

This clonotype occurred many times. The chain links TRBV2 to TRBJ2-4; 10 nucleotides align to TRBD2. Germline-derived CDR1 and CDR2 are SNHLY and FYNNEI. The CDR3 runs to 16 residues. J was trimmed by 1 base and V by 6 bases; bases with no gene match: 6. DNA of the CDR3: TGTGCCAGCAGGGGAGGACTAGCGGCCGCCAAAAACATTCAGTACTTC. Protein product: CASRGGLAAAKNIQYF.

This clonotype showed up many times. V and J are TRBV28 and TRBJ1-2; perhaps TRBD1 as D (5 bases). Per germline, CDR1 MDHEN and CDR2 SYDVKM. There are 17 residues in the CDR3. V was shortened by 5 bases and J by 0 bases, with 19 bases between the two germline ends. CDR3 nucleotides: TGTGCCAGCAGTCTACTCCGAAAGACAGACCCTAACTATGGCTACACCTTC. Translated, it gives CASSLLRKTDPNYGYTF.

This clonotype was recorded at least ten times. The chain employs TRBV5-6 and TRBJ2-2; weak D call: TRBD1 (6 bases). Germline CDR1 is SGHDT and CDR2 is YYEEEE. This CDR3 spans 17 amino acids. Trimming shortened V by 3 bases and J by 0 bases, and 15 bases separated the two germline ends. DNA for the CDR3: TGTGCCAGCAGCTACCAAAGACAGGCTACGAACACCGGGGAGCTGTTTTTT. Protein product: CASSYQRQATNTGELFF.

Regarding this clonotype: A read error may explain this, as a much larger clone is one base away. This chain joins TRBV12-3 or TRBV12-4 and TRBJ1-5, with 7 bases matching TRBD1. The CDR3 extends over 15 amino acids. In DNA form, the CDR3 reads TGTGCCGGCAGTCAGACAGGGAGTTGGAATCAGCCCCAGCATTTT. Protein sequence: CAGSQTGSWNQPQHF.

This clonotype was counted many times. V is TRBV10-3 and J is TRBJ2-2, with TRBD2 matching over 9 bases. The CDR3 is 15 amino acids. Unmatched junction bases numbered 4, after V lost 3 bases and J lost 5 bases. The germline CDR1 and CDR2 sequences are ENHRY and SYGVKD. Written as DNA, the CDR3 is TGTGCCATCAGTGACAGCGGGAGGTATACCGGGGAGCTGTTTTTT. Amino acids: CAISDSGRYTGELFF.